A single TCR beta chain is shown here with its context. The sample originates from a study of human T cells and chemical hapten exposure. Each CDR3 protein gets one entry after TCRdb re-called the RACE reads with MiXCR. The table lists fewer than 150,000 distinct CDR3 sequences, about an eighth of them singletons, with 0.8% to 1% in the top ten. The time point denotes: patch test 1, 2 weeks after DPC sensitization. Treatment here: therapeutic diphenylcyclopropenone sensitization with weekly scalp DPC. Patch tests were applied only after blood draws. The total RNA was obtained from whole blood that was not fractionated. The germline gives CDR1 SGHAT, CDR2 FQNNGV. Trimming removed 6 bases at V and 6 bases at J, with 8 bases between. This CDR3 has 12 amino acids.

This sequence originates from a man between 18 and 29 years old with alopecia areata. Some clones in this sample may be carry-over from other donors' samples. The starting material was whole blood, obtained in connection with sensitization to the hapten diphenylcyclopropenone (DPC). The V call is TRBV11-2, the J call TRBJ1-4; D is possibly TRBD1 (5 bases). DNA for the CDR3: TGTGCCAGCAGAATAGGGGATGAAAAACTGTTTTTT. Protein product: CASRIGDEKLFF.